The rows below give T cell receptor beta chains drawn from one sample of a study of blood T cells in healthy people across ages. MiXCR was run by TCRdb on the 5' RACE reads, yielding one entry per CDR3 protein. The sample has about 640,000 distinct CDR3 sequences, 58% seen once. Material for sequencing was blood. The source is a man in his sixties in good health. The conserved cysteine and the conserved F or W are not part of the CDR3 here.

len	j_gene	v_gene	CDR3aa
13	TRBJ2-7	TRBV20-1	SARFTGGARGEQY
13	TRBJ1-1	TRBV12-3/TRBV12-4	ASSFEQGANTEAF
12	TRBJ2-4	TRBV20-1	SVKEGPAKNIQY
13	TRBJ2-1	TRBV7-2	ASSFRLAGNNEQF
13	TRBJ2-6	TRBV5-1	ASRPQASGANVLT
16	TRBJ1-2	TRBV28	ASSLYRDRGFSNYGYT
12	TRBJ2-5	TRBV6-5	ASSPRGPQETQY
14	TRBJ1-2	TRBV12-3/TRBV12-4	ASSLRDIGTNYGYT
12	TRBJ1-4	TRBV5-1	ASSAGQGDEKLF
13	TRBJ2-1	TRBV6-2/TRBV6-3	ASSYGGGGYNEQF
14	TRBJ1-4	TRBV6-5	ASTAGRGMSNEKLF
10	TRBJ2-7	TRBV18	ASSTGQGEQY
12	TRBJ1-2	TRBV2	ASKEGPGDYGYT
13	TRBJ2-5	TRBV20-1	SARGATGHGETQY
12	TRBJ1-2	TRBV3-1	ASSVPGQNYGYT
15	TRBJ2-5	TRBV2	ASSGTSGGRYQETQY
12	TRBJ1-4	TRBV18	ASSTGQDYEKLF
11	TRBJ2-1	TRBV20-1	SAPRGTYNEQF
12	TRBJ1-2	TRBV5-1	ASSAQGQNYGYT
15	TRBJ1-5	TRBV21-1	ASSKAPGQGFCQPQH
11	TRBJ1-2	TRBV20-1	SARVPANYGYT
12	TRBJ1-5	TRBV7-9	VSGPQGFNQPQH
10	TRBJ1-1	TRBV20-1	SAEPQNTEAF
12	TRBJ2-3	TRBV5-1	ASSLGSEGDTQY
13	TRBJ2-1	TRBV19	ASRPGGKTYNEQF
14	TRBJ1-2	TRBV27	ASSPQIQDRRYGYT
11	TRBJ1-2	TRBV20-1	SAKDGANYGYT
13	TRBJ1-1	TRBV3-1	ASSPFVGKNTEAF
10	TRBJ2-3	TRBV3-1	ASSQLSDTQY
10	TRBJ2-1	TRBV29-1	SVERGPGEQF
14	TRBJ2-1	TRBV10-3	AISEGVPLAGNEQF
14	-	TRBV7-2	ASSRRLGSSYNEQY
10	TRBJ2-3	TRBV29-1	SVGRVSDTQY
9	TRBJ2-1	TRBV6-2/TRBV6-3	ASSPGEWQF
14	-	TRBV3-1	ASSSLTERQTYEQY
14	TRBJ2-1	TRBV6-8	ASSLHSVIFWDEQF
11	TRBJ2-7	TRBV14	ASSQVGEYEQY
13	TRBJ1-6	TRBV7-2	ASSLQTGEGSPLH
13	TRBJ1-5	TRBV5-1	ASSPQGQTNQPQH
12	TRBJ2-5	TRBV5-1	ASSLTGTGQTQY
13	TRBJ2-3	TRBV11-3	ASSPGQGASDTQY
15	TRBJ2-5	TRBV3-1	ASSFFRTSGGQETQY
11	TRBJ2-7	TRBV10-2	ASRASTGVEQY
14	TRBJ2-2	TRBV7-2	ASSLARTSGAGELF
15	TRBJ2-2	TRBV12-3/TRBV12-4	ASSFGLAGGPVGELF
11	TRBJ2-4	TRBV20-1	SAHPGQGNIQY
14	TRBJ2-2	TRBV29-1	SVGGTGGGGTGELF
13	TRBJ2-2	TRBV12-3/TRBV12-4	ASSLASGGTGELF
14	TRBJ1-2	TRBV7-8	ASSLGRGRRLYGYT
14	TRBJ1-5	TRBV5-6	ASSFSRDPEWRPQH
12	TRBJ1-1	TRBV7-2	ASSLVFRETEAF
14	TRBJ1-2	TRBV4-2	ASSPERQGSNYGYT